This record concerns one T cell receptor beta chain sequence. These data belong to a study of blood T cell repertoires in COVID-19. For the study at large: Sample material is recorded as cDNA or gDNA derived from T cells, B-cell-depleted T cells, or PBMCs.

The CDR3 runs to 16 residues. From germline, CDR1 is SGDLS and CDR2 YYNGEE. With 0 bases clipped from V and 0 bases from J, the junction kept 2 bases outside the gene matches. The protocol was immunoSEQ multiplex PCR, while the TCRdb copy is restricted to in-frame clones and leaves out a portion. The repertoire holds about 270,000 clones, with more than 75% as singletons. This chain links TRBV9 with TRBJ2-4; 8 bases line up with TRBD2. The source is a woman between 45 and 60 years old with acute or convalescent COVID-19. What was sequenced was peripheral blood. This CDR3 is CASSVESGGAKNIQYF. Here the CDR3 DNA reads TGTGCCAGCAGCGTAGAGAGCGGGGGAGCCAAAAACATTCAGTACTTC. The complete variable domain, with remaining parts taken from reference TRBV9 and TRBJ2-4, reads DSGVTQTPKHLITATGQRVTLRCSPRSGDLSVYWYQQSLDQGLQFLIQYYNGEERAKGNILERFSAQQFPDLHSELNLSSLELGDSALYFCASSVESGGAKNIQYFGAGTRLSVL.